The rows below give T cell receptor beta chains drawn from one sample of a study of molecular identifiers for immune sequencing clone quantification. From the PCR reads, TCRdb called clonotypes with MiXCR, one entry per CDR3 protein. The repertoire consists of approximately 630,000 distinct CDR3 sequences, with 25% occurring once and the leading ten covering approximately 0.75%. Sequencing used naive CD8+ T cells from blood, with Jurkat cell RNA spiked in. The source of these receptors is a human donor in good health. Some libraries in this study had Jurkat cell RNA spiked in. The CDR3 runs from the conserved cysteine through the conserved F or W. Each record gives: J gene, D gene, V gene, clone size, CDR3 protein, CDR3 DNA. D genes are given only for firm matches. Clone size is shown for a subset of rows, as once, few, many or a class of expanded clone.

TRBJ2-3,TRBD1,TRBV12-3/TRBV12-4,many,CASSLVQGGTDTQYF,TGTGCCAGCAGTTTAGTCCAGGGGGGCACAGATACGCAGTATTTT
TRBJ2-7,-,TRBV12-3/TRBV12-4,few,CASSFGTESLHEQYF,TGTGCCAGCAGTTTCGGGACCGAGTCCCTCCACGAGCAGTACTTC
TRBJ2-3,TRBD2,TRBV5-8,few,CASSLDELAADTQYF,TGTGCCAGCAGCTTGGATGAACTAGCGGCAGATACGCAGTATTTT
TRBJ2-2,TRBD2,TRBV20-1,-,CSATTPRLAGANNTGELFF,TGCAGTGCTACGACGCCGAGACTAGCGGGAGCTAACAACACCGGGGAGCTGTTTTTT
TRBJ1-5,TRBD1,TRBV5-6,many,CASSRTGGGNQPQHF,TGTGCCAGCAGCAGGACAGGGGGCGGCAATCAGCCCCAGCATTTT
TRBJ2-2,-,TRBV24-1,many,CATSDGEHPGELFF,TGTGCCACCAGTGATGGGGAACATCCCGGGGAGCTGTTTTTT
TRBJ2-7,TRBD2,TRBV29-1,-,CSVLAGGGYEQYF,TGCAGCGTACTAGCGGGGGGCGGCTACGAGCAGTACTTC
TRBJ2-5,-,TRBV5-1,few,CASSLGVGGRDQETQYF,TGCGCCAGCAGCTTGGGTGTCGGGGGGCGAGATCAAGAGACCCAGTACTTC
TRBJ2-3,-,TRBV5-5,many,CASSPDPDTQYF,TGTGCCAGCAGCCCCGACCCAGATACGCAGTATTTT
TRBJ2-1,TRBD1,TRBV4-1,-,CASSQGVPGQVYNEQLF,TGCGCCAGCAGCCAAGGGGTGCCGGGACAGGTCTACAATGAGCAGCTCTTC
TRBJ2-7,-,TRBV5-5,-,CASSLEARVSDEQYF,TGTGCCAGCAGCTTGGAGGCAAGGGTTTCCGACGAGCAGTACTTC
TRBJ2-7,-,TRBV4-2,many,CASSQGAGEQYF,TGTGCCAGCAGCCAGGGGGCTGGCGAGCAGTACTTC
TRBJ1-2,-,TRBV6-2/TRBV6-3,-,CASSYDWLEGSNYGYTF,TGTGCCAGCAGTTACGACTGGCTCGAGGGATCAAACTATGGCTACACCTTC
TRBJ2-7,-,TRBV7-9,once,CASSPPGAYAQYF,TGTGCCAGCAGCCCCCCCGGAGCCTACGCGCAGTACTTC
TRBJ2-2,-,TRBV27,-,CASSSQTAGELFF,TGTGCCAGCAGTTCCCAGACAGCCGGGGAGCTGTTTTTT
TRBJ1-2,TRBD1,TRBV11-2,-,CASSLVPRDRGLYGYTF,TGTGCCAGCAGCTTAGTCCCCCGGGACAGGGGACTCTATGGCTACACCTTC
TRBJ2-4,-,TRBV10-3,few,CAISESGVLAKNIQYF,TGTGCCATCAGTGAGTCCGGAGTTCTAGCCAAAAACATTCAGTACTTC
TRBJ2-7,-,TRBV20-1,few,CSAKKGGYEQYF,TGCAGTGCCAAAAAAGGGGGGTACGAGCAGTACTTC
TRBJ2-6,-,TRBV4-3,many,CASSQDLSQAGANVLTF,TGCGCCAGCAGCCAAGATCTCTCGCAGGCTGGGGCCAACGTCCTGACTTTC
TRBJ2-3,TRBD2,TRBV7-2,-,CASHSGLAAHTDTQYF,TGTGCCAGCCACTCCGGACTAGCGGCCCACACAGATACGCAGTATTTT
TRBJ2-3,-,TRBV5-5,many,CASSLGGGGDTQYF,TGTGCCAGCAGCTTGGGAGGTGGGGGAGATACGCAGTATTTT
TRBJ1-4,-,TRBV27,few,CASSRRGRYEKLFF,TGTGCCAGCAGCCGGCGCGGGAGGTATGAAAAACTGTTTTTT
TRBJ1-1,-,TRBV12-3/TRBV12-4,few,CASSLGTEIEAFF,TGTGCCAGCAGTTTAGGGACTGAAATTGAAGCTTTCTTT
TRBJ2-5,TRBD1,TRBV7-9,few,CASSLVWDRTQETQYF,TGTGCCAGCAGCTTAGTGTGGGACAGAACTCAAGAGACCCAGTACTTC
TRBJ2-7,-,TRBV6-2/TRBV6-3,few,CASSHDRLRFPYEQYF,TGTGCCAGCAGTCACGACAGGTTGCGGTTCCCCTACGAGCAGTACTTC
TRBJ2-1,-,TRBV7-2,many,CASSSLARSYNEQFF,TGTGCCAGCAGCTCGCTAGCCCGCTCCTACAATGAGCAGTTCTTC
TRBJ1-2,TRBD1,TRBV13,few,CASSSTGAPNYGYTF,TGTGCCAGCAGCTCTACAGGGGCTCCAAACTATGGCTACACCTTC
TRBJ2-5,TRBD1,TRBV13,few,CASSSYRDRGTQYF,TGTGCCAGCAGCTCATACCGGGACAGGGGGACCCAGTACTTC
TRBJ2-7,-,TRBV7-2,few,CASSFTSPITAQYF,TGTGCCAGCAGCTTCACTAGCCCTATCACCGCGCAGTACTTC